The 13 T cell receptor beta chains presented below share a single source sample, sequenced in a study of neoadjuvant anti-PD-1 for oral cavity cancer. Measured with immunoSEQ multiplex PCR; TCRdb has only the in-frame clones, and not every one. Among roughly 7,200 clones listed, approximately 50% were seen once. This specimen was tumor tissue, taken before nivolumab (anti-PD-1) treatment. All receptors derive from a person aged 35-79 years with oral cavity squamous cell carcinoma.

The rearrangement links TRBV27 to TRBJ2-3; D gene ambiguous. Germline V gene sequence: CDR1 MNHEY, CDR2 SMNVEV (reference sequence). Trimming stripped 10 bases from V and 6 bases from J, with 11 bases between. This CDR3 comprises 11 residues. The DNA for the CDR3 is TGTGCCACCTCAGTTTCCGATACGCAGTATTTT. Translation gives CATSVSDTQYF.

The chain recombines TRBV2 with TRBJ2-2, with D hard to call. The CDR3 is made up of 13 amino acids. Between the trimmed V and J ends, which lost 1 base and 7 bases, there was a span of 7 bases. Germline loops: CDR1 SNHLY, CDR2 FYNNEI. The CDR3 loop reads CASSEVGNGELFF. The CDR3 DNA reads TGTGCCAGCAGTGAAGTAGGGAACGGGGAGCTGTTTTTT.

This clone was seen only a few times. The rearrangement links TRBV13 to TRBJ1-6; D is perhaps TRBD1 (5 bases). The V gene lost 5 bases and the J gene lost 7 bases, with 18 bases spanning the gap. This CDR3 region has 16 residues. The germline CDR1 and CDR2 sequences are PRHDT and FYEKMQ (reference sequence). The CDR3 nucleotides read TGTGCCAGCAGCCCAGGAAGGGGCTGGGAGAATTCACCCCTCCACTTT. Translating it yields CASSPGRGWENSPLHF.

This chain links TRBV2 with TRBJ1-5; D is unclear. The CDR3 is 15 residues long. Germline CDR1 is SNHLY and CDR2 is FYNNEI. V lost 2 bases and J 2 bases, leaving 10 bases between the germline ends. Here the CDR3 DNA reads TGTGCCAGCAGTGAAAGAGGGCTTGGCAATCAGCCCCAGCATTTT. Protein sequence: CASSERGLGNQPQHF.

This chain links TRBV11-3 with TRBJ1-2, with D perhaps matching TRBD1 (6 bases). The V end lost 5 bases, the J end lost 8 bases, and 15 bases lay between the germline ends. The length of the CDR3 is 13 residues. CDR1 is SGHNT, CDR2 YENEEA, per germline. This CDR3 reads CASSRRGGEGYTF. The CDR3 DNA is TGTGCCAGCAGCCGTCGCGGGGGCGAGGGCTACACCTTC.

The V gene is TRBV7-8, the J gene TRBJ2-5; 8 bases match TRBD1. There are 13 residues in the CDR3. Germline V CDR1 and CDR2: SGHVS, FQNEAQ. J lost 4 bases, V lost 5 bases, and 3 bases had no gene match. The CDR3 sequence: CASSPDRGETQYF. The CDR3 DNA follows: TGTGCCAGCAGCCCCGACAGGGGAGAGACCCAGTACTTC. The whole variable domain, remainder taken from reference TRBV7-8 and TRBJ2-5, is GAGVSQSPRYKVAKRGQDVALRCDPISGHVSLFWYQQALGQGPEFLTYFQNEAQLDKSGLPSDRFFAERPEGSVSTLKIQRTQQEDSAVYLCASSPDRGETQYFGPGTRLLVL.

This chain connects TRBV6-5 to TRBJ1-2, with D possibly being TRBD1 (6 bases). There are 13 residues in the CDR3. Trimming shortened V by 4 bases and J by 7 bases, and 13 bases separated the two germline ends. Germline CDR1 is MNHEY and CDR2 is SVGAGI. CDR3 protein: CASSSAGVSGYTF. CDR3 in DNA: TGTGCCAGCAGTTCGGCAGGGGTCTCTGGCTACACCTTC.

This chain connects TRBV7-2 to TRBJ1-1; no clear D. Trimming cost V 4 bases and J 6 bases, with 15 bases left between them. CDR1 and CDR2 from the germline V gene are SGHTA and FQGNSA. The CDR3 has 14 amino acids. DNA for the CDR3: TGTGCCAGCAGCTGGGTCACCGGAAGGGCTGAAGCTTTCTTT. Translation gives CASSWVTGRAEAFF.

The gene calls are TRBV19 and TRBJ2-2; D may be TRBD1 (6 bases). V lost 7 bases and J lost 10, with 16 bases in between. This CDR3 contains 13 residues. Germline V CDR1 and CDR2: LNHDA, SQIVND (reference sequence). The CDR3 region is CASTRQQGLELFF. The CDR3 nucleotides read TGTGCCAGTACCAGACAACAGGGTTTGGAGCTGTTTTTT.

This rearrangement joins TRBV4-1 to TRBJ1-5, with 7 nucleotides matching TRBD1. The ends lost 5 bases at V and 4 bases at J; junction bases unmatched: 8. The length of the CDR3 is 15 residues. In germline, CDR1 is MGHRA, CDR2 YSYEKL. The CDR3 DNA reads TGCGCCAGCAGCATACGGACAGGTTTGAATCAGCCCCAGCATTTT. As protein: CASSIRTGLNQPQHF.

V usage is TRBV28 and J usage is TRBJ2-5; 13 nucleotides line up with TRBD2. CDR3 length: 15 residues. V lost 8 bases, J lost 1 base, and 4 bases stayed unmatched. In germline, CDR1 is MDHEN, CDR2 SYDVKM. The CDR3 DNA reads TGTGCCAGCGGGAGGACTAGCGGGAGCCAAGAGACCCAGTACTTC. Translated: CASGRTSGSQETQYF.

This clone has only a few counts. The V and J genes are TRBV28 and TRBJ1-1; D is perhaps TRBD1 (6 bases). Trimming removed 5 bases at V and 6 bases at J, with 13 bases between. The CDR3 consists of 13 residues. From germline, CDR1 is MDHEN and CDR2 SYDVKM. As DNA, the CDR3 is TGTGCCAGCAGTCCCAGGGGCGTCCCTGAAGCTTTCTTT. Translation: CASSPRGVPEAFF. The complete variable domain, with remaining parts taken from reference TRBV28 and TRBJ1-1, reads DVKVTQSSRYLVKRTGEKVFLECVQDMDHENMFWYRQDPGLGLRLIYFSYDVKMKEKGDIPEGYSVSREKKERFSLILESASTNQTSMYLCASSPRGVPEAFFGQGTRLTVV.

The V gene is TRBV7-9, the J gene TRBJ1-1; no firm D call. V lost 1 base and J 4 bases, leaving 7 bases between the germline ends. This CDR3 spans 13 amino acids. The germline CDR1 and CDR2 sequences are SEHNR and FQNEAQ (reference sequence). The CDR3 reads CASSLGVSTEAFF. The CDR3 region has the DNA TGTGCCAGCAGCTTAGGGGTTAGCACTGAAGCTTTCTTT. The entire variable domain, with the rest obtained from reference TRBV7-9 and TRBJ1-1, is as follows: DTGVSQNPRHKITKRGQNVTFRCDPISEHNRLYWYRQTLGQGPEFLTYFQNEAQLEKSRLLSDRFSAERPKGSFSTLEIQRTEQGDSAMYLCASSLGVSTEAFFGQGTRLTVV.